The 26 T cell receptor beta chains in this list originate from one sample, sequenced in a study of CD8 T cells in ankylosing spondylitis. A single record per CDR3 protein comes from TCRdb applying MiXCR to the 5' RACE reads. The sample has approximately 46,000 distinct CDR3 sequences, roughly 11% seen once; the top ten hold around 1.4%. Sequenced: blood, either unsorted or a sorted T cell fraction (not recorded which). All receptors come from a male donor with ankylosing spondylitis or in good health (not recorded which).

In this sample, this clonotype turned up a few times. The rearrangement joins TRBV21-1 to TRBJ2-1; TRBD1, the table's D call, was not compared with the DNA. TRBV21-1 is recorded as a pseudogene. CDR3 size: 16 residues. Written as DNA, the CDR3 is TGTGCCAGCAGCGAGACAGGGTATCCCTCCTACAATGAGCAGTTCTTC. This gives the protein CASSETGYPSYNEQFF.

This clonotype was seen many times. This chain connects TRBV29-1 to TRBJ1-2; D call uncertain. V lost 3 bases to trimming and J lost 4 bases, with 12 bases between them. This CDR3 is built from 13 residues. Germline V gene data show CDR1 as SQVTM and CDR2 as ANQGSEA. The DNA of the CDR3 is TGCAGCGTTGAGGCGGGATTCGGCTATGGCTACACCTTC. It is translated as CSVEAGFGYGYTF. Using reference TRBV29-1 and TRBJ1-2 for the parts outside the CDR3, the full variable domain is SAVISQKPSRDICQRGTSLTIQCQVDSQVTMMFWYRQQPGQSLTLIATANQGSEATYESGFVIDKFPISRPNLTFSTLTVSNMSPEDSSIYLCSVEAGFGYGYTFGSGTRLTVV.

This clonotype was observed at least ten times. The J gene is TRBJ2-2, the V gene TRBV18, with a possible D match to TRBD1 (5 bases). From germline, CDR1 is KGHSH and CDR2 LQKENI. The length of the CDR3 is 16 residues. V was clipped by 5 bases and J by 0 bases, with 13 bases between them. CDR3 amino acids: CASSIRTLANTGELFF. The CDR3 nucleotides read TGTGCCAGCTCAATCCGGACACTGGCGAACACCGGGGAGCTGTTTTTT.

Regarding this clonotype: Possible read error: a much larger clone is one base away. Since no conserved phenylalanine or tryptophan closes the CDR3, a read error is the likely cause. This chain connects TRBV5-1 to TRBJ1-4; tentatively, D is TRBD1 (5 bases). V was clipped by 7 bases and J by 0 bases, with 13 bases between them. The CDR3 contains 15 residues. CDR1 SGHRS and CDR2 YFSETQ come from the germline V gene. The CDR3 DNA sequence: TGCGCCAGCGCAACAGGTGAAGCAACTAATGAAAAACTGTTTTCT. It encodes CASATGEATNEKLFS.

There are many counts of this clonotype. The V call is TRBV5-1, the J call TRBJ2-2, with 7 bases aligning to TRBD2. The CDR3 totals 16 residues. CDR1 is SGHRS and CDR2 is YFSETQ in the germline V gene. Trimming removed 6 bases from V and 5 bases from J; junction bases left unmatched: 13. The CDR3 region is CASTDPGRGITGELFF. The CDR3 nucleotides are TGCGCCAGCACCGACCCTGGGCGGGGGATTACCGGGGAGCTGTTTTTT.

This clonotype was seen ten or more times. V is TRBV20-1 and J is TRBJ1-6; 10 bases align to TRBD1. The V gene's germline CDR1 is DFQATT and CDR2 SNEGSKA (reference sequence). The J segment lost 6 bases and the V segment lost 5 bases, leaving 13 bases of the junction unmatched. The CDR3 covers 17 residues. CDR3: CSAGDPRQGAFNSPLHF. CDR3 in DNA: TGCAGTGCTGGGGACCCGCGACAGGGGGCATTTAATTCACCCCTCCACTTT.

In its sample, this clonotype was seen many times. The CDR3 sequence is CASSSLSGTGNTGELFF. CDR3 in DNA: TGCGCCAGCAGCTCACTTTCGGGGACAGGGAACACCGGGGAGCTGTTTTTT. This sequence joins TRBV5-1 and TRBJ2-2, with 8 bases fitting TRBD1. Germline values: CDR1 SGHRS, CDR2 YFSETQ. V lost 3 bases to trimming and J lost 1 base; unmatched junction nucleotides: 8. The length of the CDR3 is 17 residues.

This clonotype appeared many times. V is TRBV5-1 and J is TRBJ2-1; 10 nucleotides match TRBD2. The J segment lost 6 bases and the V segment lost 2 bases, leaving 8 bases of the junction unmatched. This CDR3 spans 16 amino acids. Germline CDR1 and CDR2: SGHRS and YFSETQ. DNA for the CDR3: TGCGCCAGCAGCTTAATCAGCGGGGGGGCTCGCAATGAGCAGTTCTTC. Translation gives CASSLISGGARNEQFF.

There are many counts of this clonotype. This chain joins TRBV29-1 and TRBJ2-5; 7 nucleotides align to TRBD2. Trimming at V came to 4 bases and at J to 7 bases, leaving 9 bases not matched to a gene. Per the germline V gene, CDR1 is SQVTM and CDR2 is ANQGSEA. The CDR3 extends over 13 amino acids. CDR3 residues: CSVGTSDQGTQYF. As DNA, the CDR3 is TGCAGCGTTGGCACTAGCGACCAGGGGACCCAGTACTTC. The variable domain in full, with the rest retrieved from reference TRBV29-1 and TRBJ2-5, is SAVISQKPSRDICQRGTSLTIQCQVDSQVTMMFWYRQQPGQSLTLIATANQGSEATYESGFVIDKFPISRPNLTFSTLTVSNMSPEDSSIYLCSVGTSDQGTQYFGPGTRLLVL.

This clonotype has a handful of counts. The chain recombines TRBV18 with TRBJ1-2, with TRBD1 matching over 10 bases. The CDR3 sequence is 13 residues long. The trim removed 5 bases at V and 8 bases at J, leaving 5 bases unmatched. Looked up from germline, CDR1 is KGHSH and CDR2 is LQKENI. The CDR3 DNA reads as TGTGCCAGCTCAAGAGGACAGGGGGAAGGCTACACCTTC. Protein product: CASSRGQGEGYTF.

This clonotype was detected only a few times. The V gene is TRBV2, the J gene TRBJ2-3; D might be TRBD1 or TRBD2, each matching 5 bases. V lost 6 bases and J 6 bases, leaving 7 bases between the germline ends. The CDR3 loop spans 11 amino acids. Germline loops: CDR1 SNHLY, CDR2 FYNNEI. The CDR3: CASRWGDTQYF. The DNA for the CDR3 is TGTGCCAGCAGGTGGGGGGATACGCAGTATTTT. The full variable domain, in which reference TRBV2 and TRBJ2-3 provide the parts outside the CDR3, is EPEVTQTPSHQVTQMGQEVILRCVPISNHLYFYWYRQILGQKVEFLVSFYNNEISEKSEIFDDQFSVERPDGSNFTLKIRSTKLEDSAMYFCASRWGDTQYFGPGTRLTVL.

This clonotype came up many times. This sequence joins TRBV2 and TRBJ2-3; TRBD2 aligns across 9 bases. The CDR3 is 14 amino acids. Germline V gene data show CDR1 as SNHLY and CDR2 as FYNNEI. With V trimmed by 4 bases and J by 6 bases, 5 bases remained unmatched. The CDR3 nucleotides are TGTGCCAGCAGTGCGCGGGGGGGGGTCGATACGCAGTATTTT. Its protein is CASSARGGVDTQYF.

The chain has TRBV5-1 and TRBJ1-1, with no clear D. There are 13 residues in the CDR3. Germline lookup yields CDR1 SGHRS and CDR2 YFSETQ. V lost 5 bases and J 2 bases, leaving 10 bases between the germline ends. The CDR3 loop reads CASRWSANTEAFF. CDR3 nucleotides: TGCGCCAGCAGGTGGTCCGCTAACACTGAAGCTTTCTTT.

This clonotype has more than one count but fewer than ten. The chain couples TRBV20-1 to TRBJ2-2; maybe TRBD1 (5 bases). V was cut by 4 bases and J by 1 base, with 10 bases left in between. Germline V gene lookup returns CDR1 DFQATT and CDR2 SNEGSKA (reference sequence). The CDR3 totals 14 residues. The CDR3 loop reads CSATTTENTGELFF. In DNA, the CDR3 is TGCAGTGCTACCACGACAGAGAACACCGGGGAGCTGTTTTTT.

The genes are TRBV28 and TRBJ2-2; 10 bases line up with TRBD1. The CDR3 has 12 residues. Trimming cost V 9 bases and J 9 bases; bases outside gene matches: 4. CDR1 is MDHEN, CDR2 SYDVKM, per germline. CDR3 sequence reads: CASRTGGRELFF. The DNA for the CDR3 is TGTGCCAGTAGGACAGGGGGTAGGGAGCTGTTTTTT.

Many counts were recorded for this clonotype. The V and J genes are TRBV10-3 and TRBJ1-2, with 8 bases that match TRBD1. Germline CDR1 ENHRY, CDR2 SYGVKD. The CDR3 spans 14 residues. The J segment lost 7 bases and the V segment lost 0 bases, leaving 4 bases of the junction unmatched. CDR3 region: CAISESAGGFGYTF. CDR3 sequence (DNA): TGTGCCATCAGTGAGTCCGCAGGGGGCTTTGGCTACACCTTC.

This clonotype has just a few counts. This sequence joins TRBV7-2 and TRBJ1-1, with a tentative D call TRBD1 (6 bases). Germline assignment: CDR1 SGHTA and CDR2 FQGNSA. The V end lost 1 base, the J end lost 5 bases, and 11 bases lay between the germline ends. The CDR3 length is 14 residues. The CDR3 DNA follows: TGTGCCAGCAGCTTAGTTCCAGGGGCGACTGAAGCTTTCTTT. Translating it yields CASSLVPGATEAFF.

Concerning this clonotype itself: This may come from a read error, since a much larger clone is one base off. This chain connects TRBV4-2 to TRBJ1-2; no clear D gene. Germline CDR1 LGHNA, CDR2 YNFKEQ. The CDR3 contains 16 residues. V was shortened by 0 bases and J by 10 bases, with 21 bases between the two germline ends. CDR3 residues: CASSQEGPILLGDYTF. In DNA form, the CDR3 reads TGTGCCAGCAGCCAAGAAGGCCCAATTCTTCTCGGAGACTACACCTTC.

The chain employs TRBV5-1 and TRBJ2-7, with 9 bases aligning to TRBD1. The CDR3 extends over 15 amino acids. V gave up 5 bases and J gave up 3 bases; unmatched junction bases: 9. CDR1 and CDR2 (germline): SGHRS, YFSETQ. The CDR3 bases are TGCGCCAGCAGACTTTCCGGGACAGGGATCTACGAGCAGTACTTC. Translating gives CASRLSGTGIYEQYF.

This clonotype was found many times. The chain has TRBV12-3 or TRBV12-4 and TRBJ1-2, with D perhaps TRBD1 (5 bases). Trimming removed 5 bases at V and 8 bases at J, with 15 bases between. The CDR3 length is 13 residues. The CDR3: CASSQSAGLGYTF. The CDR3 DNA reads TGTGCCAGCAGTCAATCCGCAGGGTTAGGCTACACCTTC.

This clonotype was recorded a few times. One end of the junction fails to match germline, which may point to a read error. The genes are TRBV7-6 and TRBJ2-2; no clear D gene. Germline-derived CDR1 and CDR2 are SGHVS and FNYEAQ. The CDR3 covers 14 residues. Here the CDR3 reads CASSLAATTKRLNF. The CDR3 DNA reads as TGTGCCAGCAGCTTAGCGGCTACCACCAAAAGACTTAATTTT.

This clonotype was counted many times. This chain connects TRBV6-5 to TRBJ2-4; TRBD2 might be the D (5 bases). V lost 0 bases, J lost 7 bases, and 13 bases lay in between. This CDR3 region has 15 residues. CDR1 is MNHEY, CDR2 SVGAGI, per germline. The CDR3 bases are TGTGCCAGCAGTTACTCGGAGACTACAGCGAACATTCAGTACTTC. Translating gives CASSYSETTANIQYF.

This clonotype was seen at least ten times. The chain uses TRBV9 and TRBJ2-6; no clear D. CDR3 length: 14 amino acids. Trimming took 1 base from V and 1 from J, leaving 3 bases between them. Germline CDR1 SGDLS, CDR2 YYNGEE. The CDR3 DNA reads as TGTGCCAGCAGCGTAATTTCTGGGGCCAACGTCCTGACTTTC. Protein: CASSVISGANVLTF.

This clonotype has ten or more counts. This chain joins TRBV5-1 and TRBJ2-3, with D unclear. V lost 0 bases, J lost 4 bases, and 9 bases lay in between. Germline assignment: CDR1 SGHRS and CDR2 YFSETQ. The CDR3 consists of 14 residues. The CDR3 reads CASSLGRLADTQYF. The CDR3 bases are TGCGCCAGCAGCTTGGGTAGGTTGGCAGATACGCAGTATTTT.

The J gene is TRBJ2-1, the V gene TRBV20-1; 11 positions agree with TRBD2. The CDR3 covers 16 residues. V shed 3 bases, J shed 0 bases, and the junction held 4 bases outside the gene matches. Germline V lookup: CDR1 DFQATT, CDR2 SNEGSKA (reference sequence). DNA of the CDR3: TGCAGTGCTAGGACTAGCGGGGCGAGCTCCTACAATGAGCAGTTCTTC. Its translation: CSARTSGASSYNEQFF.

The V gene is TRBV4-1, the J gene TRBJ2-2; 7 positions match TRBD2. This CDR3 contains 16 residues. CDR1 is MGHRA, CDR2 YSYEKL, per germline. V was pared by 3 bases and J by 1 base, with 5 bases of the junction left unmatched. CDR3: CASSHLGTKNTGELFF. The CDR3 DNA is TGCGCCAGCAGCCATCTCGGGACTAAGAACACCGGGGAGCTGTTTTTT.